This passage covers 18 T cell receptor beta chains from one sample sequenced in a study of blood T cell repertoires in COVID-19. Libraries were prepared by immunoSEQ multiplex PCR; TCRdb keeps only in-frame clonotypes and omits some of them. The data contain some 390,000 clones, about nine tenths of them singletons. Specimen: PBMCs or T cells enriched from blood (not recorded which). The receptors shown here come from a woman between 25 and 40 years old who had recovered from COVID-19.

V usage is TRBV29-1 and J usage is TRBJ2-3, with TRBD2 matching over 10 bases. The V gene's germline CDR1 is SQVTM and CDR2 ANQGSEA. J gave up 0 bases and V 2 bases, and 2 bases lay outside the gene matches. The CDR3 runs to 15 residues. This CDR3 is CSVERTSGSTDTQYF. The CDR3, as DNA: TGCAGCGTTGAACGGACTAGCGGAAGCACAGATACGCAGTATTTT.

The chain joins TRBV18 to TRBJ2-3; no clear D gene. The germline gives CDR1 KGHSH, CDR2 LQKENI. This CDR3 comprises 14 residues. The V end was cut by 3 bases, the J end by 6 bases, with 13 bases between. CDR3 region: CASSPGTTPDTQYF. CDR3 coding DNA: TGTGCCAGCTCACCGGGCACAACCCCCGATACGCAGTATTTT.

J is TRBJ1-4 and V is TRBV2; weak D call: TRBD1 (5 bases). This CDR3 comprises 14 residues. V lost 8 bases to trimming and J lost 2 bases, with 12 bases between them. Germline CDR1 and CDR2: SNHLY and FYNNEI. As DNA, the CDR3 is TGTGCCAGCTGGGGGGAGGCCACTAATGAAAAACTGTTTTTT. It yields the protein CASWGEATNEKLFF.

This sequence joins TRBV11-2 and TRBJ2-4; 13 positions match TRBD2. This CDR3 is 14 amino acids long. In germline, CDR1 is SGHAT, CDR2 FQNNGV. V was clipped by 8 bases and J by 8 bases; unmatched bases: 6. CDR3 loop: CASGRTSGSYIQYF. The CDR3 nucleotides are TGTGCCAGCGGTCGGACTAGCGGGAGTTACATTCAGTACTTC.

The chain employs TRBV6-6 and TRBJ2-2; possible D gene TRBD1, 5 bases. Germline V lookup: CDR1 MNHNY, CDR2 SVGAGI (reference sequence). Between the trimmed V and J ends, which lost 11 bases and 0 bases, there was a span of 10 bases. The CDR3 is made up of 13 amino acids. The chain's CDR3 is CALRVTNTGELFF. CDR3 nucleotides: TGTGCCCTCAGGGTGACGAACACCGGGGAGCTGTTTTTT.

This clone was picked up one time. The chain combines TRBV9 with TRBJ2-3; 8 bases are shared with TRBD1. The germline V gene has CDR1 SGDLS and CDR2 YYNGEE. The CDR3 runs to 15 residues. Trimming removed 4 bases from V and 2 bases from J; junction bases left unmatched: 6. This CDR3 is CASSLTGGSTDTQYF. The CDR3 bases are TGTGCCAGCAGCTTAACAGGGGGATCCACAGATACGCAGTATTTT.

V gene TRBV4-3 combines with J gene TRBJ1-1; D unresolved. This CDR3 is 15 amino acids long. V was trimmed by 1 base and J by 4 bases, leaving 13 bases between them. Germline values: CDR1 LGHNA, CDR2 YSLEER. The CDR3 is CASSQGAGSVTEAFF. The CDR3 coding sequence is TGCGCCAGCAGCCAAGGTGCGGGGTCAGTCACTGAAGCTTTCTTT.

The chain is built from TRBV29-1 and TRBJ1-3, with D perhaps matching TRBD1 (5 bases). Trimming removed 5 bases at V and 0 bases at J, with 14 bases between. The CDR3 is 15 amino acids. In germline, CDR1 is SQVTM, CDR2 ANQGSEA. DNA of the CDR3: TGCAGCGTTAGGGGAACTATAGACTCTGGAAACACCATATATTTT. Protein sequence: CSVRGTIDSGNTIYF. The complete variable domain, with remaining parts taken from reference TRBV29-1 and TRBJ1-3, reads SAVISQKPSRDICQRGTSLTIQCQVDSQVTMMFWYRQQPGQSLTLIATANQGSEATYESGFVIDKFPISRPNLTFSTLTVSNMSPEDSSIYLCSVRGTIDSGNTIYFGEGSWLTVV.

The chain combines TRBV7-2 with TRBJ2-3; TRBD1 agrees at 9 bases. This CDR3 contains 17 residues. The V gene end was trimmed by 5 bases and the J gene end by 2 bases; junction bases not matched to a gene: 11. Germline lookup yields CDR1 SGHTA and CDR2 FQGNSA. This CDR3 reads CASSRPGTGPYTDTQYF. Here the CDR3 DNA reads TGTGCCAGCAGCCGTCCCGGGACAGGGCCCTACACAGATACGCAGTATTTT.

V is TRBV27 and J is TRBJ2-1; perhaps TRBD1 as D (6 bases). This CDR3 contains 15 residues. Trimming removed 6 bases at V and 4 bases at J, with 16 bases between. Germline values: CDR1 MNHEY, CDR2 SMNVEV (reference sequence). CDR3 loop: CASSGDRLLYNEQFF. The CDR3 bases are TGTGCCAGCAGCGGCGACAGGTTGCTGTACAATGAGCAGTTCTTC.

The chain employs TRBV5-1 and TRBJ1-2; perhaps TRBD1 as D (5 bases). Germline values: CDR1 SGHRS, CDR2 YFSETQ. The V and J ends lost 2 bases and 5 bases respectively, with 10 bases between them. The CDR3 spans 13 residues. CDR3 region: CASSFKGEYGYTF. The CDR3 region has the DNA TGCGCCAGCAGCTTTAAAGGGGAATATGGCTACACCTTC.

The V gene is TRBV18, the J gene TRBJ1-1, with 7 bases aligning to TRBD1. J was trimmed by 4 bases and V by 4 bases; bases with no gene match: 6. This CDR3 contains 14 residues. Germline V gene data show CDR1 as KGHSH and CDR2 as LQKENI. CDR3 region: CASSRQTGSTEAFF. The CDR3 bases are TGTGCCAGCTCACGACAGACAGGGAGCACTGAAGCTTTCTTT.

This clone was seen just once. The same CDR3 can be traced to other DNA sequences in this sample. V and J are TRBV28 and TRBJ2-7; TRBD2 aligns across 7 bases. After removal of 6 bases from V and 2 bases from J, the junction contained 7 bases not matched to a gene. The CDR3 totals 14 residues. The germline CDR1 and CDR2 sequences are MDHEN and SYDVKM. CDR3 sequence (DNA): TGTGCCAGCAGCTTGGGGGGAGGGACCTACGAGCAGTACTTC. Amino acids: CASSLGGGTYEQYF.

This clone was counted once. This sequence joins TRBV29-1 and TRBJ2-3; TRBD2 might be the D (5 bases). The CDR3 totals 13 residues. The ends were cut back, 3 bases at V and 6 bases at J, with 13 bases in the middle. Germline V gives CDR1 SQVTM, CDR2 ANQGSEA. The CDR3 reads CSVDVGGWDTQYF. CDR3 nucleotides: TGCAGCGTTGATGTGGGCGGGTGGGATACGCAGTATTTT.

This chain joins TRBV3-1 (or the pseudogene TRBV3-2) and TRBJ1-5; TRBD1 matches 8 bases. V shed 2 bases and J 6 bases; nucleotides not matched to a gene: 9. Germline V gene data show CDR1 as LGHDT and CDR2 as YNNKEL (reference sequence). The CDR3 totals 16 residues. The CDR3 region has the DNA TGTGCCAGCAGCCAATCAACAGGGGGTTTAGTTCAGCCCCAGCATTTT. Translation: CASSQSTGGLVQPQHF.

V usage is TRBV7-8 and J usage is TRBJ2-7, with 10 nucleotides matching TRBD2. The germline gives CDR1 SGHVS, CDR2 FQNEAQ. V dropped 5 bases and J dropped 3; count of bases not matched to a gene: 22. CDR3 length equals 20 residues. CDR3 residues: CASSPRVKRGGKREGYEQYF. The CDR3 DNA follows: TGTGCCAGCAGCCCCAGAGTTAAGCGGGGGGGTAAGCGGGAGGGCTACGAGCAGTACTTC.

This clone was recorded a few times. The chain is built from TRBV4-1 and TRBJ1-5; 7 bases are a match to TRBD1. Looked up from germline, CDR1 is MGHRA and CDR2 is YSYEKL. CDR3 length: 16 amino acids. After removal of 2 bases from V and 6 bases from J, the junction contained 10 bases not matched to a gene. The CDR3 DNA is TGCGCCAGCAGCCAACAGGAAGACCAGGGGGGTCAGCCCCAGCATTTT. Translation: CASSQQEDQGGQPQHF.

The V call is TRBV5-6, the J call TRBJ2-5, with TRBD2 matching over 10 bases. Looked up from germline, CDR1 is SGHDT and CDR2 is YYEEEE. The CDR3 contains 15 residues. V gave up 1 base and J gave up 3 bases; unmatched junction bases: 3. In DNA, the CDR3 is TGTGCCAGCAGCTTGTATCTAGCGGGAGAAGAGACCCAGTACTTC. Amino acid sequence: CASSLYLAGEETQYF.